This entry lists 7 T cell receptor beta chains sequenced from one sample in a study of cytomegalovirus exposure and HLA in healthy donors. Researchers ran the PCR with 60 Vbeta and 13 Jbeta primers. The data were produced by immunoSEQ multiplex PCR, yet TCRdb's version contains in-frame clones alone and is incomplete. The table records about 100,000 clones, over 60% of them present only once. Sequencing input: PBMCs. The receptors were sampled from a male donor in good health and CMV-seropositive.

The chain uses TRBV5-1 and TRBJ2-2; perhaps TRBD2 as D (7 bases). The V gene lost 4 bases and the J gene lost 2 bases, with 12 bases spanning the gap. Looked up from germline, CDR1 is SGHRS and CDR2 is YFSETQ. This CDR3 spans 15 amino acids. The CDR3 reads CASSQGRVNTGELFF. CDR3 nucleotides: TGCGCCAGCAGCCAGGGGAGGGTCAACACCGGGGAGCTGTTTTTT.

The CDR3 DNA sequence: TGTGCCAGCAGCTACGGACTGGAGCAGCCCCAGCATTTT. It is translated as CASSYGLEQPQHF. V usage is TRBV7-2 and J usage is TRBJ1-5; no reliable D call. V was cut by 4 bases and J by 7 bases, with 11 bases left in between. Germline V gene lookup returns CDR1 SGHTA and CDR2 FQGNSA. The CDR3 spans 13 residues.

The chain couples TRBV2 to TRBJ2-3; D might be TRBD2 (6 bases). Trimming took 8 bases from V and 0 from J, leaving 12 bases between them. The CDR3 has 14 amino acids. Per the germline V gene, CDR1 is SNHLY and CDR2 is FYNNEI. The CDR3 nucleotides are TGTGCCAGCTGTACTAGCTCTAGCACAGATACGCAGTATTTT. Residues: CASCTSSSTDTQYF.

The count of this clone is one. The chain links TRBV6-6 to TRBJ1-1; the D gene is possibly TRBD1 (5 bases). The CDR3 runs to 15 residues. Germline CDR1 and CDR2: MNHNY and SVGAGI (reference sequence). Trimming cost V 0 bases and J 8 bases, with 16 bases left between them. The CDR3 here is CASSYSAGRTPEAFF. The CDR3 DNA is TGTGCCAGCAGTTACTCCGCAGGGCGGACACCAGAAGCTTTCTTT.

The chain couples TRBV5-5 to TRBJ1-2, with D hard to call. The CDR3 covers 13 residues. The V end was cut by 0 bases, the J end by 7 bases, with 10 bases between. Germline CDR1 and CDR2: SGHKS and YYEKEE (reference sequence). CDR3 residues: CASSLGGSSGYTF. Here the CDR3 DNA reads TGTGCCAGCAGCTTGGGAGGGTCGAGTGGCTACACCTTC.

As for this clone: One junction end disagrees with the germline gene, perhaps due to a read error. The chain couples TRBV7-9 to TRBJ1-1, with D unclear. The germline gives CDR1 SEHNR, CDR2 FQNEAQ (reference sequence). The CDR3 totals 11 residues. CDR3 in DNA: TGTTCCAGCAGCTCCACTACTGAAGCTTTCTTT. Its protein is CSSSSTTEAFF.

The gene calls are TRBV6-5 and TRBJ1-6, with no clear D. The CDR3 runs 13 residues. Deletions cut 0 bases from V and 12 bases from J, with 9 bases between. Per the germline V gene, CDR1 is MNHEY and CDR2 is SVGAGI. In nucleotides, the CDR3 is TGTGCCAGCAGTTACTCCGGCCGGGAACCCCTCCACTTT. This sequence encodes CASSYSGREPLHF.